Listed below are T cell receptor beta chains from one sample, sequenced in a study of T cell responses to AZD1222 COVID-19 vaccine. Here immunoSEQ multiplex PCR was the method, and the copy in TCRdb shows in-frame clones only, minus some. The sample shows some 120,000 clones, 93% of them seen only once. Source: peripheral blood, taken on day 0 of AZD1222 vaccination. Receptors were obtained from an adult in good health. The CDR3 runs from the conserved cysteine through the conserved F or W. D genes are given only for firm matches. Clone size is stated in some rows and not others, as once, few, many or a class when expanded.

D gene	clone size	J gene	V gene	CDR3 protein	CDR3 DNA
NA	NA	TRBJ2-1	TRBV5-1	CASSLGQGPYNEQFF	TGCGCCAGCAGCTTGGGGCAGGGCCCCTACAATGAGCAGTTCTTC
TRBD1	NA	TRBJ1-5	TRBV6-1	CASSEQGGLSNQPQHF	TGTGCCAGCAGTGAACAGGGGGGCCTTAGCAATCAGCCCCAGCATTTT
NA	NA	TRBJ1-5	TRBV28	CASSMNTNQPQHF	TGTGCCAGCAGTATGAACACAAATCAGCCCCAGCATTTT
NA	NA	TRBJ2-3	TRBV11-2	CASSRRDTQYF	TGTGCCAGCAGCCGGAGAGATACGCAGTATTTT
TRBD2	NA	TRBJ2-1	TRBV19	CASSIWGSGRAGEQFF	TGTGCCAGTAGTATTTGGGGCAGCGGGAGGGCCGGGGAGCAGTTCTTC
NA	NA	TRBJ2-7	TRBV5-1	CASSLVGVREQYF	TGCGCCAGCAGCTTGGTGGGGGTCCGCGAGCAGTACTTC
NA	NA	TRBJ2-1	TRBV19	CASSIKDGYNEQFF	TGTGCCAGTAGTATCAAGGACGGCTACAATGAGCAGTTCTTC
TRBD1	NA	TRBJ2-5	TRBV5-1	CASSLAQTGLETQYF	TGCGCCAGCAGCTTGGCCCAGACAGGGTTAGAGACCCAGTACTTC
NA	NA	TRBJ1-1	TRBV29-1	CSVVWNTEAFF	TGCAGCGTTGTCTGGAACACTGAAGCTTTCTTT
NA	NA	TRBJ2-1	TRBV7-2	CASSSQLAAEQFF	TGTGCCAGCAGCTCCCAGCTGGCGGCTGAGCAGTTCTTC
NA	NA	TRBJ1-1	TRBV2	CASRESHRRGEAFF	TGTGCCAGCAGAGAAAGTCACAGACGGGGTGAAGCTTTCTTT
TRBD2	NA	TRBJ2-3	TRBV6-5	CASSPSSGGRPYF	TGTGCCAGCAGTCCCTCTTCGGGGGGGAGGCCGTATTTT
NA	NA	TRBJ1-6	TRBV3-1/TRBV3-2	CASSSRDLMYPLHF	TGTGCCAGCAGTTCGAGGGACCTCATGTATCCCCTCCACTTT
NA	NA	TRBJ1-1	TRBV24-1	CATSGGGTEAFF	TGTGCCACCAGTGGTGGAGGCACTGAAGCTTTCTTT
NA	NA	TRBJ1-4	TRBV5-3	CARSLYNRGPGEKLFF	TGTGCCAGAAGCTTATATAATCGGGGCCCAGGGGAAAAACTGTTTTTT
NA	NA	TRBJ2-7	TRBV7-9	CASSFSYEQYF	TGTGCCAGCAGCTTCTCCTACGAGCAGTACTTC
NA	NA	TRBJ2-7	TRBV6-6	CASTSNVRGGDEQYF	TGTGCCAGCACCTCTAACGTTAGGGGTGGTGACGAGCAGTACTTC
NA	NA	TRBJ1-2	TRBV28	CRSGGTRDRANYGYTF	TGCAGATCGGGGGGAACCAGGGACCGGGCTAACTATGGCTACACCTTC
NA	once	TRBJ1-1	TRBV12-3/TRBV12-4	CASKGQLNTEAFF	TGTGCCAGCAAGGGACAACTGAACACTGAAGCTTTCTTT
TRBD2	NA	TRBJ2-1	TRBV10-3	CAISRDYRGGEQFF	TGTGCCATCAGCCGGGACTACCGGGGCGGTGAGCAGTTCTTC
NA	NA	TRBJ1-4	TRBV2	CASSGLNTGSEKLFF	TGTGCCAGCAGTGGGCTGAACACAGGGAGTGAAAAACTGTTTTTT
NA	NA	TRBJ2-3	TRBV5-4	CASSRGAGGTDTQYF	TGTGCCAGCAGCCGAGGAGCAGGGGGCACAGATACGCAGTATTTT
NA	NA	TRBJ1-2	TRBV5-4	CASSAGLHPLNYGYTF	TGTGCCAGCAGCGCGGGACTGCATCCTCTCAACTATGGCTACACCTTC
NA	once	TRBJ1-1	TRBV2	CASRKQLPRDGNTEAFF	TGTGCCAGCAGGAAACAACTACCCCGGGACGGGAACACTGAAGCTTTCTTT
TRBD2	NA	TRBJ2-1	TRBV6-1	CASSEMGGSGEQFF	TGTGCCAGCAGTGAGATGGGAGGGAGCGGAGAGCAGTTCTTC
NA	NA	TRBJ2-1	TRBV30	CAWSTFRDEQFF	TGTGCCTGGAGTACCTTTAGGGATGAGCAGTTCTTC
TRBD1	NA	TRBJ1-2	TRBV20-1	CSASPRTGGGYGYTF	TGCAGTGCTAGTCCCAGGACAGGGGGCGGCTATGGCTACACCTTC
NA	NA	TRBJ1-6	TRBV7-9	CASSLVNSPLHF	TGTGCCAGCAGCTTAGTAAATTCACCCCTCCACTTT
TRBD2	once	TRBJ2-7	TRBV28	CASGTSATYEQYF	TGTGCCAGCGGCACTAGCGCCACCTACGAGCAGTACTTC
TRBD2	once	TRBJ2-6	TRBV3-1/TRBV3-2	CASGTTSGANVLTF	TGTGCCAGCGGGACTACCTCTGGGGCCAACGTCCTGACTTTC
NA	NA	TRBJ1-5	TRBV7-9	CASSGINQPQHF	TGTGCCAGCAGCGGGATTAATCAGCCCCAGCATTTT
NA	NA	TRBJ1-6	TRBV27	CASSEQGSYNSPLHF	TGTGCCAGCAGTGAGCAGGGGTCCTATAATTCACCCCTCCACTTT
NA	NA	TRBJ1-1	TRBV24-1	CATSDWGVSEAFF	TGTGCCACCAGTGATTGGGGGGTTTCTGAAGCTTTCTTT
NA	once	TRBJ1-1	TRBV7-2	CASSLAAGGVYTEAFF	TGTGCCAGCAGCTTAGCGGCGGGTGGGGTATACACTGAAGCTTTCTTT
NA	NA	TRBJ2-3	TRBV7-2	CASSFFGADTQYF	TGTGCCAGCAGCTTCTTTGGGGCAGATACGCAGTATTTT
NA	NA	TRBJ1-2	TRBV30	CAWSVAAYGYTF	TGTGCCTGGAGTGTCGCGGCCTATGGCTACACCTTC
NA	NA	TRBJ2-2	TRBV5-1	CASSLVLGGPGGELFF	TGCGCCAGCAGCTTGGTTCTAGGAGGGCCGGGCGGGGAGCTGTTTTTT
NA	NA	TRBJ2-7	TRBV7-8	CASSFYGNPYEQYF	TGTGCCAGCAGCTTTTACGGGAACCCCTACGAGCAGTACTTC
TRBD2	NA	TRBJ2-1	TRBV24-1	CATSDPAPSGRAYNEQFF	TGTGCCACCAGTGATCCAGCCCCTAGCGGGAGGGCCTACAATGAGCAGTTCTTC
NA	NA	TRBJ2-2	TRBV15	CATSTGVANTGELFF	TGTGCCACCAGCACAGGGGTCGCGAACACCGGGGAGCTGTTTTTT
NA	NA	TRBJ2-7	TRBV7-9	CASSFEGSYEQYF	TGTGCCAGCAGCTTTGAGGGCTCCTACGAGCAGTACTTC
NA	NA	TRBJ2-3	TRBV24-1	CATSDLRGLTGGNTDTQYF	TGTGCCACCAGTGATTTGCGGGGTTTAACAGGCGGAAACACAGATACGCAGTATTTT
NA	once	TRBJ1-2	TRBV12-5	CASGLVLGLAGSNYGYTF	TGTGCTAGTGGTTTGGTACTTGGGTTGGCAGGGTCTAACTATGGCTACACCTTC
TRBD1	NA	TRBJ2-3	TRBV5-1	CASSWSSGGGTDTQYF	TGCGCCAGCAGCTGGAGCTCAGGGGGCGGGACAGATACGCAGTATTTT
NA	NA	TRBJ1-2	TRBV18	CASSPTDGYTF	TGTGCCAGCTCACCGACGGATGGCTACACCTTC
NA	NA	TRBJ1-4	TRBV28	CAISGRSRYEKLFF	TGTGCCATCTCGGGCCGGTCTAGGTATGAAAAACTGTTTTTT
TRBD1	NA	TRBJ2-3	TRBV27	CASSLTRDRATDTQYF	TGTGCCAGCAGTTTAACCAGGGACAGGGCCACAGATACGCAGTATTTT
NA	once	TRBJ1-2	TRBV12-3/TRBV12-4	CATRGISGYTF	TGTGCCACCCGGGGTATTTCTGGCTACACCTTC
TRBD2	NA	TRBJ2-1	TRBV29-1	CSVDTGTSGDNEQFF	TGCAGCGTCGATACCGGGACTAGCGGGGACAATGAGCAGTTCTTC
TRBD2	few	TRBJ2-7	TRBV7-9	CASAPSGSYEQYF	TGTGCCAGCGCCCCTAGCGGGAGTTACGAGCAGTACTTC
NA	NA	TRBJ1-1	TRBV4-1	CASSPPRMNTEAFF	TGCGCCAGCAGCCCTCCCAGGATGAACACTGAAGCTTTCTTT